These 5 T cell receptor beta chains share one sample of origin, sequenced in a study of cytotoxic CD8 clonotypes in ibrutinib-treated CLL. Clones were read by immunoSEQ multiplex PCR, and TCRdb kept only the in-frame ones, dropping some. This sample carries about 200,000 clones, 79% of them seen once, and the ten largest clones take 11%. Sequences were derived from PBMCs, sampled after 12 months of ibrutinib treatment. Receptors originate from a human donor with chronic lymphocytic leukemia.

The V call is TRBV29-1, the J call TRBJ2-2; D is possibly TRBD2 (6 bases). Germline-derived CDR1 and CDR2 are SQVTM and ANQGSEA. CDR3 size: 15 residues. Deletions cut 4 bases from V and 5 bases from J, with 17 bases between. Here the CDR3 DNA reads TGCAGCGTTGCCGCCGCGAGTGGAGGGACCGGGGAGCTGTTTTTT. Protein: CSVAAASGGTGELFF.

The V and J genes are TRBV27 and TRBJ2-2; 7 bases are a match to TRBD2. Germline V gene lookup returns CDR1 MNHEY and CDR2 SMNVEV (reference sequence). The CDR3 is 15 amino acids. With V trimmed by 7 bases and J by 3 bases, 8 bases remained unmatched. The CDR3: CASTLSGRDTGELFF. As DNA, the CDR3 is TGTGCCAGCACCCTTTCAGGGAGGGACACCGGGGAGCTGTTTTTT.

The V call is TRBV4-1, the J call TRBJ1-3, with TRBD1 matching 11 bases. V shed 1 base and J 5 bases; nucleotides not matched to a gene: 7. The germline V gene has CDR1 MGHRA and CDR2 YSYEKL. This CDR3 is 17 amino acids long. This chain's CDR3 is CASSQGDGQGARNTIYF. The CDR3 DNA follows: TGCGCCAGCAGCCAAGGTGACGGACAGGGGGCAAGAAACACCATATATTTT.

This clone was recorded a few times. The same CDR3 is also encoded by other DNA sequences in this sample. The V call is TRBV18, the J call TRBJ1-1; D is unclear. The CDR3 loop spans 13 amino acids. The germline CDR1 and CDR2 sequences are KGHSH and LQKENI. The V gene lost 2 bases and the J gene lost 0 bases, with 4 bases spanning the gap. The CDR3 nucleotides are TGTGCCAGCTCACCAGGGATGAACACTGAAGCTTTCTTT. Protein: CASSPGMNTEAFF.

To note about this clone: The same CDR3 also results from other DNA sequences found in this sample. The chain recombines TRBV9 with TRBJ1-1; D is uncertain. Per germline, CDR1 SGDLS and CDR2 YYNGEE. This CDR3 comprises 13 residues. Deletions cut 0 bases from V and 0 bases from J, with 3 bases between. The CDR3, as DNA: TGTGCCAGCAGCGTAGAATTGAACACTGAAGCTTTCTTT. Its protein product is CASSVELNTEAFF.